The clone carrying this T cell receptor (beta chain) was observed a handful of times. The antigen is not known. The sample originates from a study of beta chain features in type 1 diabetes. Study observations and caveats: For Type 1 diabetes patients, all four CD4+ subsets carried TCRB CDR3s that were moderately but significantly shorter.

Each of the CD4+ naive, central memory, regulatory and stem cell-like memory populations was sorted via CD45RO/CCR7/CD25/CD127/CD95/CD27. Purity exceeding 98% was reached by all sorted populations. Every bit of the isolated RNA underwent reverse transcription, so sequencing read expressed TCRB transcripts. About 3.57 million reads were obtained on average from naive, central memory and regulatory T cell samples. Sequencing was performed with immunoSEQ multiplex PCR; in TCRdb, only in-frame clones are kept and a portion is missing. The sample lists 550,000 to 850,000 clones, roughly 13% occurring once. Per germline, CDR1 SGHRS and CDR2 YFSETQ. The CDR3 totals 14 residues. Trimming took 0 bases from V and 3 from J, leaving 7 bases between them.

The J gene is TRBJ2-1, the V gene TRBV5-1; TRBD2 is a possible D gene (5 bases). This clonotype was obtained from a man between 18 and 29 years old with type 1 diabetes. The sample taken for sequencing was naive CD4+ T cells from blood. The CDR3 is CASSLATSYNEQFF. CDR3 in DNA: TGCGCCAGCAGCTTGGCTACTAGCTACAATGAGCAGTTCTTC.